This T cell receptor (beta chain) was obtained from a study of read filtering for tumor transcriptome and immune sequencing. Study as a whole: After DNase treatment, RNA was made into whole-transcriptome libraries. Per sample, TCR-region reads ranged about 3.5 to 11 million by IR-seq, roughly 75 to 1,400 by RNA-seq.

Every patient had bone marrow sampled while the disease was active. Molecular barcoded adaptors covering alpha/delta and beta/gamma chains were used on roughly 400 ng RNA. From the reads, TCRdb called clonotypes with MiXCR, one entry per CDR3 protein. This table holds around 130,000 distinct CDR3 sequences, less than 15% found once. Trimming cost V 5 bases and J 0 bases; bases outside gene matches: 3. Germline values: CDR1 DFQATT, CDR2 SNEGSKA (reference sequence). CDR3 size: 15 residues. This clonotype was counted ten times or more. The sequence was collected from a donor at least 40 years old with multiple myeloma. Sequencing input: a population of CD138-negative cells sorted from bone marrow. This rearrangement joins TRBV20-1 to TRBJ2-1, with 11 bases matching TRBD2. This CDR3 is CSAPTSGSSYNEQFF. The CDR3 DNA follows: TGCAGTGCTCCAACTAGCGGGAGCTCCTACAATGAGCAGTTCTTC.